This TCR beta chain was obtained from a study of shared clonotypes between healthy human individuals. Study results and caveats: Genetic and exposure-history diversity was limited by the small donor number.

V lost 6 bases and J lost 6; bases outside the gene matches: 8. Germline V gene lookup returns CDR1 MNHEY and CDR2 SVGAGI. The CDR3 consists of 14 residues. Each sample came from a Caucasian adult donor living in Nashville, Tennessee. Subsets obtained from CD4+ cells comprised CD45RA+ naive and CD45RA-negative memory cells. Comments on this clone: Its cognate antigen is unknown.

Original processing methods: Junction-only sequences without quality scores were provided by ImmunoSEQ, so filtering was different. This table comes from immunoSEQ multiplex PCR, and its TCRdb copy is limited to in-frame clones, with some not included. That table furnishes V, J and clone size, whereas the DNA furnished D and trimming. The profile shows 2.5 million or so clones, just over 90% of them singletons. What was sequenced was naive CD4+ T cells sorted from blood. Described subset: CD45RA+ positively selected. This receptor was identified in a man younger than 35 in good health. This sequence joins TRBV6-5 and TRBJ1-1; 9 bases are shared with TRBD1. This chain's CDR3 is CASSRPGTGSEAFF. The CDR3 DNA is TGTGCCAGCAGCCGTCCCGGGACAGGGTCTGAAGCTTTCTTT.